Given below is one TCR beta chain in context. Its antigen is not known. While the first cohort had 600 to 850 subjects, the donors belonged to the separate validation cohort of 100 to 150 subjects. This sample is drawn from a study of cytomegalovirus exposure and HLA in healthy donors. Background on the study: Later analysis reported that the 130 or so validation repertoires shared the platform of the 500 to 850 first-cohort repertoires.

The CDR3 has 16 amino acids. Germline V gene data show CDR1 as LGHNA and CDR2 as YNFKEQ. Between the trimmed V and J ends, which lost 0 bases and 2 bases, there was a span of 13 bases. Study-level findings and limits: Despite most TCR sequences being rare, some public TCRs occurred in many donors. The tendency of first-cohort TCR clusters to co-occur in the roughly 120 validation repertoires was the finding of a later analysis.

Data came from immunoSEQ multiplex PCR; TCRdb stores just in-frame clones and leaves some out. The sample carries 150,000 to 200,000 clones, around 89% recorded once. This chain connects TRBV4-2 to TRBJ1-2; D is perhaps TRBD1 (6 bases). The origin of this receptor is a man between 18 and 35 years old in good health and CMV-seronegative. The specimen sequenced was PBMCs. This CDR3 reads CASSQDSGAENYGYTF. In DNA, the CDR3 is TGTGCCAGCAGCCAAGATTCAGGGGCGGAAAACTATGGCTACACCTTC.